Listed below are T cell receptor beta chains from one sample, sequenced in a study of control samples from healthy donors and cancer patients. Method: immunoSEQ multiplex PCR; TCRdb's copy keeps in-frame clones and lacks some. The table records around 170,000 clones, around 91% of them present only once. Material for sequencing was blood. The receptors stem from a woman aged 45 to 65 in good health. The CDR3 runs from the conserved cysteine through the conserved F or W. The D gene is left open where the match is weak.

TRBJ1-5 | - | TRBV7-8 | CASSNAVVNGNQPQHF
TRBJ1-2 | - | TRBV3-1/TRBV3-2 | CASSQRGRGGYTF
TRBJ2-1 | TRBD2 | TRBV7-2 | CASRPGTSDYNEQFF
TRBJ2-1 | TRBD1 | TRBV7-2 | CASSLAGQGKVKQFF
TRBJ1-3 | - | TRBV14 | CASSSTGDTIYF
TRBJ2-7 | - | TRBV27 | CASTSGVAYEQYF
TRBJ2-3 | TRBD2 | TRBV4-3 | CASSQTSGGRRSTDTQYF
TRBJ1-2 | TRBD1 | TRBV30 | CAWGKGAQHYGYTF
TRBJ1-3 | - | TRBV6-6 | CASSGSLGGPTSGNTIYF
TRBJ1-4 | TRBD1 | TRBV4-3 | CASSKGLRGQPNEKLFF
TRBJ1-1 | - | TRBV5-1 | CASSLSGDSTEAFF
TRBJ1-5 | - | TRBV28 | CASSGALSNQPQHF
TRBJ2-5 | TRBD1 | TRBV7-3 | CASSPGTEETQYF
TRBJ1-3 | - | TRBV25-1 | CASSEYPRGNTIYF
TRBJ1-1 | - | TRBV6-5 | CASSFGRYTEAFF
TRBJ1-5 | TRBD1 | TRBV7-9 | CASSKQGNQPQHF
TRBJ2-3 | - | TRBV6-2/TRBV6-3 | CASSGRTASTDTQYF
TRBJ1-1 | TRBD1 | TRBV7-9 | CASSMDPGQGVTEAFF
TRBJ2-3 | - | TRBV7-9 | CASSLRDTQYF
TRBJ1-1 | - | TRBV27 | CATSRFSGTMNTEAFF
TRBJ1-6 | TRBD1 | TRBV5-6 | CASSFRQDRANSPLHF
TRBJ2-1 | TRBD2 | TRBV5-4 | CASSLSPTSGGNEQFF
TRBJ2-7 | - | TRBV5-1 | CASSESRGRYEQYF
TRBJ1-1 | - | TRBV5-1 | CASSLGSLNTEAFF
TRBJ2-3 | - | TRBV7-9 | CASSLEGPPATQYF
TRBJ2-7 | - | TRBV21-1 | CASFRYNRGPPYEQYF
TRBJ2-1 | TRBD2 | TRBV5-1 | CASSSPGLAVDEQFF
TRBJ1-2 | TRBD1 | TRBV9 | CASSTHDRGSYGYTF
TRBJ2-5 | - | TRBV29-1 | CSVDGTGAIQETQYF
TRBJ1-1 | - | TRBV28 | CASSFNEAFF
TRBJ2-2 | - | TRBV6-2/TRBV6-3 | CASSPGPKTGELFF
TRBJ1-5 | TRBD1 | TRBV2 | CASRGQGSQPQHF
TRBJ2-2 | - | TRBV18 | CASSRERTGELFF
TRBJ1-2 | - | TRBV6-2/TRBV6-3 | CASSDLQENYGYTF
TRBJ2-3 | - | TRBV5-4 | CASSSPHTDTQYF
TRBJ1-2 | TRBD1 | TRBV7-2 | CASSPPGTGDYTF
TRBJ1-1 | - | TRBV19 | CASSIGLGQMRMNTEAFF
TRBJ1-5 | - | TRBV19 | CASSTWGANQPQHF
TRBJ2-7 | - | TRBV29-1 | CSVGHSYEQYF
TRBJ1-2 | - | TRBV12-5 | CASGLVGERGYTF
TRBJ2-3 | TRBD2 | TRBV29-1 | CSVGRLAGAVEDTQYF
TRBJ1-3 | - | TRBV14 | CASSQYGRDTIYF
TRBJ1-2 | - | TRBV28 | CASSFWRAADYGYTF
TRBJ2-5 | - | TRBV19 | CASSIRQNQETQYF
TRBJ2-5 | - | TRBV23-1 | CASRDLGGSQETQYF
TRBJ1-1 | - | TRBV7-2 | CASSPPLVWSTEAFF
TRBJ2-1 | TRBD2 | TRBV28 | CASRSGINEQFF
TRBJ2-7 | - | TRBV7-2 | CASSLDVSYEQYF
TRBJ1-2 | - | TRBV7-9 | CASNATNYGYTF
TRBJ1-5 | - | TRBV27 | CASSLLISQPQHF
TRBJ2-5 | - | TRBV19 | CASSPNHPGTQYF